This TCR beta chain was documented in a study of T cells expressing NK-cell markers. Looking at the study overall: In the group of eight sequenced donors, seven were HCMV-seropositive and one was seronegative.

This CDR3 region has 14 residues. CDR1 and CDR2 from the germline V gene are DFQATT and SNEGSKA (reference sequence). 5'RACE template switching with UMIs produced the TCR beta cDNA. TCRdb re-called the 5' RACE reads and shows each CDR3 protein once, DNA omitted. Recorded here are about 260,000 distinct CDR3 sequences; the top ten clones represent roughly 4.2%. Worth noting for this clonotype: Its antigen is not identified.

Study outcomes and limitations: These same clonotypes (in several donors) also led the CD3+CD56-NKG2C+ fraction. Specificity for HCMV among expanded NKG2C+ T cell clones was not established.

This sequence joins TRBV20-1 and TRBJ2-4; TCRdb picks TRBD1, but there is no DNA to check that call. The source of this sequence is a woman between 18 and 69 years old in good health. Sequencing was done on a sample of blood T cells: a sorted CD56 or NKG2C T cell subset, CD4+ or CD8+ T cells, or bulk PBMC T cells (not recorded which). The CDR3 spells CSASYRGPQSIQYF.